This T cell receptor (beta chain) is drawn from a study of blood T cell repertoires in COVID-19. Generated by immunoSEQ multiplex PCR, the TCRdb table keeps only in-frame clones and is missing some. Here the sample spans fewer than 350,000 clones, roughly 89% being singletons. CDR3 length: 15 residues. The J segment lost 6 bases and the V segment lost 7 bases, leaving 5 bases of the junction unmatched. Looked up from germline, CDR1 is PRHDT and CDR2 is FYEKMQ (reference sequence). The specimen sequenced was peripheral blood. The J gene is TRBJ2-1, the V gene TRBV13, with 14 bases identical to TRBD2. The sequence derives from a man younger than 45 with COVID-19, enrolled during active disease. As DNA, the CDR3 is TGTGCCAGCATCGACGGGACTAGCGGGGGCAATGAGCAGTTCTTC. It specifies CASIDGTSGGNEQFF.